This passage covers 2 T cell receptor beta chains from one sample sequenced in a study of blood T cells in healthy people across ages. A sample-barcoded 5' primer and a J-beta primer mix were used in a second PCR of roughly 7 to 12 cycles. Using its own MiXCR run on the 5' RACE reads, TCRdb lists one record per CDR3 protein. This table has around 1.1 million distinct CDR3 sequences, more than 30% appearing once. Sequenced sample: blood. The origin of the receptors is a man aged 18 to 29 in good health.

The chain couples TRBV11-1 to TRBJ2-7, with 9 bases fitting TRBD1. Germline V CDR1 and CDR2: SGHAT, FQDESV (reference sequence). V trimming: 2 bases; J trimming: 3 bases; junction bases outside the gene matches: 5. The CDR3 length is 15 residues. The CDR3 DNA follows: TGTGCCAGCAGCTTAAACCGGGACAGGGTCTACGAGCAGTACTTC. As protein: CASSLNRDRVYEQYF.

The J gene is TRBJ1-5, the V gene TRBV13; D ambiguous. Trimming took 0 bases from V and 11 from J, leaving 11 bases between them. CDR1 is PRHDT and CDR2 is FYEKMQ in the germline V gene (reference sequence). CDR3 length: 13 amino acids. The CDR3 loop reads CASSLGLELAQHF. CDR3 coding DNA: TGTGCCAGCAGCTTAGGCCTGGAACTGGCCCAGCATTTT.